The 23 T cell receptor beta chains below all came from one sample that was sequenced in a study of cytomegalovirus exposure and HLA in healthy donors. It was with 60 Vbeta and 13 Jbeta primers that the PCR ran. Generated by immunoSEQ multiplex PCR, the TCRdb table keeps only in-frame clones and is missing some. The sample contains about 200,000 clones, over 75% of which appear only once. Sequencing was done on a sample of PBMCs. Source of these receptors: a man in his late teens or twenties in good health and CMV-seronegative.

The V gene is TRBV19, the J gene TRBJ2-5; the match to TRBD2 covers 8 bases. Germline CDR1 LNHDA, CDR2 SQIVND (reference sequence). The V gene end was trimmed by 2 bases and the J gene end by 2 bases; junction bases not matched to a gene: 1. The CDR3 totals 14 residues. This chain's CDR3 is CASSILAGQETQYF. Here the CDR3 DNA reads TGTGCCAGTAGTATACTAGCGGGTCAAGAGACCCAGTACTTC.

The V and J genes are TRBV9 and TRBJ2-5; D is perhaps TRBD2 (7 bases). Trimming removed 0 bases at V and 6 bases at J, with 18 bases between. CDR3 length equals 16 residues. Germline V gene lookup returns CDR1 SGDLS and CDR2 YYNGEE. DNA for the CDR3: TGTGCCAGCAGCGTAGAAGAGGGGGGGCCTTGGAAGACCCAGTACTTC. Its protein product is CASSVEEGGPWKTQYF.

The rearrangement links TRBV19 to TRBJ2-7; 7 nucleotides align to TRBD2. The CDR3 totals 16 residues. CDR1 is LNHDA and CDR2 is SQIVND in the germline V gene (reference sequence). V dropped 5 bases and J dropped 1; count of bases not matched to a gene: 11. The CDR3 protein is CASSSIWGGVSYEQYF. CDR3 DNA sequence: TGTGCCAGTAGTTCGATCTGGGGGGGAGTTTCCTACGAGCAGTACTTC.

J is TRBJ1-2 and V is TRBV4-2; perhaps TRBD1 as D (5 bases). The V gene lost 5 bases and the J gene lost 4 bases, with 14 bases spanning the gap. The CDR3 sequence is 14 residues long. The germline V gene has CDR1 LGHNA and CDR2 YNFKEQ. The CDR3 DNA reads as TGTGCCAGCAGCGCCAGGGTAGACGGCTATGGCTACACCTTC. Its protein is CASSARVDGYGYTF.

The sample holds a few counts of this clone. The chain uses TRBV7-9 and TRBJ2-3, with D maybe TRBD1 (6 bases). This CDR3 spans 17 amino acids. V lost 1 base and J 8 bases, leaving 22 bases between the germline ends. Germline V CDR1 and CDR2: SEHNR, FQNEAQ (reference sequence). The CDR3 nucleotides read TGTGCCAGCAGCTTAGTATACACAGACCTCCAAGGGGGTACGCAGTATTTT. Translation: CASSLVYTDLQGGTQYF.

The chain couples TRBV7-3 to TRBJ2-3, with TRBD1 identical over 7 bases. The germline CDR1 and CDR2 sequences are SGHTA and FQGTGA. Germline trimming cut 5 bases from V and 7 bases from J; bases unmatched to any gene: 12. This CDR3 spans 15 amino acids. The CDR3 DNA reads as TGTGCCAGCAGCCAAGAAGGGACAGCTCAACATACGCAGTATTTT. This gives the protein CASSQEGTAQHTQYF.

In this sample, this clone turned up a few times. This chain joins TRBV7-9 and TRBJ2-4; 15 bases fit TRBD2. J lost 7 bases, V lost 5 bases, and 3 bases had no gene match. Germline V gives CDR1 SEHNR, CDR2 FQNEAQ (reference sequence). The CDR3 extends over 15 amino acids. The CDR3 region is CASSRTSGRENIQYF. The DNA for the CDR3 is TGTGCCAGCAGCCGGACTAGCGGGAGGGAGAACATTCAGTACTTC.

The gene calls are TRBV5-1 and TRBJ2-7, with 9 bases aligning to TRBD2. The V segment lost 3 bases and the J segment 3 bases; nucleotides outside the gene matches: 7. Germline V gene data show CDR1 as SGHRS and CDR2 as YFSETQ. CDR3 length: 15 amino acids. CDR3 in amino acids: CASSSQRGAGYEQYF. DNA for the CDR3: TGCGCCAGCAGCTCCCAGCGGGGGGCTGGCTACGAGCAGTACTTC.

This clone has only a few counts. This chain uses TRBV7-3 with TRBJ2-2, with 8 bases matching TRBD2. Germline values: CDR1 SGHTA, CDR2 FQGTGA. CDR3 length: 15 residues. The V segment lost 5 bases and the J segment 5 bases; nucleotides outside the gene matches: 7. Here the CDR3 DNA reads TGTGCCAGCAGCCCGAACTTAGCGGGAACCGGGGAGCTGTTTTTT. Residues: CASSPNLAGTGELFF.

The CDR3 DNA sequence: TGTGCCAGCAGTTTATTCCCGACAGCTAACTATGGCTACACCTTC. It is translated as CASSLFPTANYGYTF. The chain uses TRBV28 and TRBJ1-2, with D possibly being TRBD1 (5 bases). The CDR3 covers 15 residues. V was clipped by 1 base and J by 0 bases, with 9 bases between them. Per germline, CDR1 MDHEN and CDR2 SYDVKM.

The CDR3 is CASSQDGTMGTEAFF. In DNA form, the CDR3 reads TGCGCCAGCAGCCAAGATGGGACAATGGGCACTGAAGCTTTCTTT. This sequence joins TRBV4-3 and TRBJ1-1; D may be TRBD1 (6 bases). The CDR3 is made up of 15 amino acids. Between the trimmed V and J ends, which lost 0 bases and 4 bases, there was a span of 12 bases. Germline CDR1 is LGHNA and CDR2 is YSLEER.

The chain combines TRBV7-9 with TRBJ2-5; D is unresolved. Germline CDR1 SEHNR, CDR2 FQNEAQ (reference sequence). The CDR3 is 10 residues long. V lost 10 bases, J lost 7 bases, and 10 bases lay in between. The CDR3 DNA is TGTGCCACCCCAAGCGCGACCCAGTACTTC. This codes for CATPSATQYF.

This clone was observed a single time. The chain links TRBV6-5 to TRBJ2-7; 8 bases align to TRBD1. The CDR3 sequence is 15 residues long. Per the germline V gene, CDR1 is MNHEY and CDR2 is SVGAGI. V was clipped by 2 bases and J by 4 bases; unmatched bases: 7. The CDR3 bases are TGTGCCAGCAGTTACCACACACGACAGGGGTACGAGCAGTACTTC. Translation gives CASSYHTRQGYEQYF.

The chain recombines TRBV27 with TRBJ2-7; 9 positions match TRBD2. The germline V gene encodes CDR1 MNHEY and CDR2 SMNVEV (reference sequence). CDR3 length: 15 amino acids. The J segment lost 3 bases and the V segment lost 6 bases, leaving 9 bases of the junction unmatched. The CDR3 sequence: CASRKNSGSVYEQYF. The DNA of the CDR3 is TGTGCCAGCAGGAAAAATAGCGGGAGTGTCTACGAGCAGTACTTC.

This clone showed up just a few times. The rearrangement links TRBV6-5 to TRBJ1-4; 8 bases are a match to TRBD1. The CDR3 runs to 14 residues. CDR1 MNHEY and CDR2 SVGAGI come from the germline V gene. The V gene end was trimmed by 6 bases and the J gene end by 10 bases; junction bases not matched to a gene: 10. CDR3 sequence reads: CASSTDPGQGKLFF. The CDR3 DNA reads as TGTGCCAGCAGCACCGACCCTGGACAGGGAAAACTGTTTTTT.

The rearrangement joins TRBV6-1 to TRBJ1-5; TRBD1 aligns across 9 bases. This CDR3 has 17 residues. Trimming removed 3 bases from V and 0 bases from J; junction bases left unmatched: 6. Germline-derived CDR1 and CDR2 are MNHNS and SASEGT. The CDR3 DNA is TGTGCCAGCAGTGACCGACAGGGGGTATATAGCAATCAGCCCCAGCATTTT. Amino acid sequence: CASSDRQGVYSNQPQHF.

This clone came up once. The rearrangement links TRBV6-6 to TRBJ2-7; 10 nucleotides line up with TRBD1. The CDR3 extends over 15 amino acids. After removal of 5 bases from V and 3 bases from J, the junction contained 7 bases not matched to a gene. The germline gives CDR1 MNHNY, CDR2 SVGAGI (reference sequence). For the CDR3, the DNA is TGTGCCAGCAGTGGCCCGGGGACAGGGGACTACGAGCAGTACTTC. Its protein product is CASSGPGTGDYEQYF.

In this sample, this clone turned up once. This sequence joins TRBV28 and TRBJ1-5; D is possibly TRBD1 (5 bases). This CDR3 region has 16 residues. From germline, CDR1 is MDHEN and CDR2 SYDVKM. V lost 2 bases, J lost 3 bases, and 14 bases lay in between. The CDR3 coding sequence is TGTGCCAGCAGTTTAGTTAATGGACAACTCAATCAGCCCCAGCATTTT. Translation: CASSLVNGQLNQPQHF.

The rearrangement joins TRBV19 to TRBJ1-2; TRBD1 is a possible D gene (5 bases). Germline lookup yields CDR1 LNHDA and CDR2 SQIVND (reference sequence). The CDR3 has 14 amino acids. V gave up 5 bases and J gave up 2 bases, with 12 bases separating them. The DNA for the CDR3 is TGTGCCAGTAGTCTCATGACAGCCAACTATGGCTACACCTTC. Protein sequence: CASSLMTANYGYTF.

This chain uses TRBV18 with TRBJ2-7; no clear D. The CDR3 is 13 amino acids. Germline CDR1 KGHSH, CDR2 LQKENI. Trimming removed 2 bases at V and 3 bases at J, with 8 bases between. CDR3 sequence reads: CASSPSGYYEQYF. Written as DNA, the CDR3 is TGTGCCAGCTCACCATCCGGGTACTACGAGCAGTACTTC.

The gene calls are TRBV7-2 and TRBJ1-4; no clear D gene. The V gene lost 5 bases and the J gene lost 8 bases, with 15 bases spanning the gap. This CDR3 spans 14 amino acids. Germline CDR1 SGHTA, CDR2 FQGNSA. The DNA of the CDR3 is TGTGCCAGCAGCAAAAGGGCGGGTGGCGAAAAACTGTTTTTT. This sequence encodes CASSKRAGGEKLFF.

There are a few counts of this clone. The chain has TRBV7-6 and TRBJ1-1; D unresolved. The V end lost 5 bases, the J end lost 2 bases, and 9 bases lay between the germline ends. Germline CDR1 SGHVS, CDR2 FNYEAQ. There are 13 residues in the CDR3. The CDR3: CASSPGTNTEAFF. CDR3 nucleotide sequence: TGTGCCAGCAGCCCAGGAACCAACACTGAAGCTTTCTTT.

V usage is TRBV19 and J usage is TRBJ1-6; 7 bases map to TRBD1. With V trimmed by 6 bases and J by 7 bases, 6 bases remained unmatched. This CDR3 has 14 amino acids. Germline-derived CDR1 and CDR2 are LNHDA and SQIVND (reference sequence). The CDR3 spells CASRTGTENSPLHF. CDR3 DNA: TGTGCCAGTAGAACCGGGACAGAAAATTCACCCCTCCACTTT.